Sequencing of this T cell receptor (beta chain) was carried out in a study of identical twins. TCRdb called the 5' RACE reads again in MiXCR, with one record for every CDR3 protein. Of 460,000 or so distinct CDR3 sequences in the sample, approximately 15% were seen once. This clonotype turned up a few times. V gave up 2 bases and J gave up 3 bases, with 12 bases separating them. This CDR3 region has 14 residues. Germline CDR1 and CDR2: SGHRS and YFSETQ. This sample also belongs to another study, concerning yellow fever vaccine responses in identical twins.

The rearrangement links TRBV5-1 to TRBJ2-7; the D gene is possibly TRBD1 (5 bases). This clonotype was sampled from a young woman in good health. The specimen sequenced was CD4+ T cells sorted from blood. CDR3 in DNA: TGCGCCAGCAGCTTAGACAGCACACACTACGAGCAGTACTTC. Its protein is CASSLDSTHYEQYF.